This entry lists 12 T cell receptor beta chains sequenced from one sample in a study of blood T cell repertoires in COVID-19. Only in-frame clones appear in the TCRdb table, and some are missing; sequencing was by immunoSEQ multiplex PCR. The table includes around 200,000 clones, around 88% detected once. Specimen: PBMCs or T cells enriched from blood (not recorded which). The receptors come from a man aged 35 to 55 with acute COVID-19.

CDR3 region: CASSLRRNSPLHF. The CDR3, as DNA: TGTGCCAGCAGTCTCCGGAGAAATTCACCCCTCCACTTT. The chain carries TRBV27 and TRBJ1-6; D is undetermined. The CDR3 sequence is 13 residues long. Germline CDR1 MNHEY, CDR2 SMNVEV (reference sequence). V lost 5 bases, J lost 7 bases, and 9 bases lay in between.

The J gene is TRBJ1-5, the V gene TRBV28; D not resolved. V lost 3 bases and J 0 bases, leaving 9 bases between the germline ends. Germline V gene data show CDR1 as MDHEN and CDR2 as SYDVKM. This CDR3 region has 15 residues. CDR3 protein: CASSFGRDSNQPQHF. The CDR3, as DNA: TGTGCCAGCAGTTTCGGACGGGATAGCAATCAGCCCCAGCATTTT.

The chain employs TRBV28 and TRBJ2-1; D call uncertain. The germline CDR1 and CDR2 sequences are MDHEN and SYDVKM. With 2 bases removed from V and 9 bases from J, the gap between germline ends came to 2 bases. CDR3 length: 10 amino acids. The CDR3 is CASSLREQFF. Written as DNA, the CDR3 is TGTGCCAGCAGTTTACGTGAGCAGTTCTTC.

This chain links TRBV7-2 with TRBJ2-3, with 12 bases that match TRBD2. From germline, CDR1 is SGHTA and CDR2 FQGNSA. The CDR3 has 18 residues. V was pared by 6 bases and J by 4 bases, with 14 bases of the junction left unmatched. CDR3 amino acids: CASSPGLAGPVGSDTQYF. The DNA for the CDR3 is TGTGCCAGCAGTCCTGGACTAGCGGGACCCGTGGGCTCAGATACGCAGTATTTT. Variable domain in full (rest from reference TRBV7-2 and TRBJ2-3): GAGVSQSPSNKVTEKGKDVELRCDPISGHTALYWYRQSLGQGLEFLIYFQGNSAPDKSGLPSDRFSAERTGGSVSTLTIQRTQQEDSAVYLCASSPGLAGPVGSDTQYFGPGTRLTVL.

The CDR3 reads CASSSTGGPLHF. The CDR3 DNA follows: TGTGCCAGCAGTTCGACAGGGGGCCCCCTCCACTTT. The chain recombines TRBV12-3 or TRBV12-4 with TRBJ1-6, with TRBD1 matching over 10 bases. V lost 4 bases to trimming and J lost 13 bases; unmatched junction nucleotides: 1. CDR3 length: 12 amino acids.

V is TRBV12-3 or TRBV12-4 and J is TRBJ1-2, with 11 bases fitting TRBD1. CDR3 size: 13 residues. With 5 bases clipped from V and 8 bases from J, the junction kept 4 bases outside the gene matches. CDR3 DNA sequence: TGTGCCAGCAGTGACCGGGACAGGGGGGGCTACACCTTC. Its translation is CASSDRDRGGYTF.

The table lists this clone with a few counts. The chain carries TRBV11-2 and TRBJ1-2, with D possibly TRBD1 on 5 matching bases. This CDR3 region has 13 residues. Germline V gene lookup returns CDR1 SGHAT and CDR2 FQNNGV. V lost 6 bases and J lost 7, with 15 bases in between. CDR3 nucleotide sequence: TGTGCCAGCAGGAGATTAGGGGTGGTTGGCTACACCTTC. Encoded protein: CASRRLGVVGYTF.

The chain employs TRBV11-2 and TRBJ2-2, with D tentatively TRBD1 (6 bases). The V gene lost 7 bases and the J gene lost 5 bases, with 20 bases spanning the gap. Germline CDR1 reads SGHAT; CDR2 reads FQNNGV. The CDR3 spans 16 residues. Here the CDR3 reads CASISPGTMRTGELFF. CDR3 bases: TGTGCCAGCATCTCGCCCGGGACAATGAGGACCGGGGAGCTGTTTTTT.

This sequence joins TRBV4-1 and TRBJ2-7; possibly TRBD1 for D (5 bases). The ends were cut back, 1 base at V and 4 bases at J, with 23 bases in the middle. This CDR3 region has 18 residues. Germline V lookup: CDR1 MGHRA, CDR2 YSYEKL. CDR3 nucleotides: TGCGCCAGCAGCCAAGGTCTTTTCCAGGGTATTGGCTCGTACGAGCAGTACTTC. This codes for CASSQGLFQGIGSYEQYF.

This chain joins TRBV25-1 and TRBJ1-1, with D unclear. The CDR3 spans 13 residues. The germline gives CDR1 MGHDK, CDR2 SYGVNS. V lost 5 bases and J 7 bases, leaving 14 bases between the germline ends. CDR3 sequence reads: CASSSRGLGEAFF. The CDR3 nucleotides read TGTGCCAGCAGTTCCAGAGGATTGGGTGAAGCTTTCTTT.

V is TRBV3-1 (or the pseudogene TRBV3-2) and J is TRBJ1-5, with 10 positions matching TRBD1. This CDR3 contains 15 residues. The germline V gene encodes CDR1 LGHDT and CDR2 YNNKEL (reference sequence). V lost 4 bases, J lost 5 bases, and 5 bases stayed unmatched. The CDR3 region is CASSRGQGGYQPQHF. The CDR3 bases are TGTGCCAGCAGCCGAGGACAGGGGGGATATCAGCCCCAGCATTTT.

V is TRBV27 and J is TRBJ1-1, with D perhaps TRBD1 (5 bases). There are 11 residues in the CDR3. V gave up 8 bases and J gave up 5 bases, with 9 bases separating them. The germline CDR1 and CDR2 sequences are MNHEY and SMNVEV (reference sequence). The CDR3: CASYGGTEAFF. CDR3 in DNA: TGTGCCAGCTACGGGGGAACTGAAGCTTTCTTT.